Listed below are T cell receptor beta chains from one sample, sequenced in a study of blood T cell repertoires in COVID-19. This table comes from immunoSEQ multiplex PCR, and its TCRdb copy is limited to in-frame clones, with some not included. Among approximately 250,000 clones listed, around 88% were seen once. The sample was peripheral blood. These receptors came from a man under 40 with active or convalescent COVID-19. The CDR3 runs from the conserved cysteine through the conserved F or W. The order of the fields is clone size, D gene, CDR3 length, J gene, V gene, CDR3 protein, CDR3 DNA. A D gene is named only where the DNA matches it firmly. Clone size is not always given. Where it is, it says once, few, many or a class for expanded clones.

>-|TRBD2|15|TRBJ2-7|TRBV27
CASSPRGGPWDEQYF
TGTGCCAGCAGTCCCCGGGGGGGTCCGTGGGACGAGCAGTACTTC
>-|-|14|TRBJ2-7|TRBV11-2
CASRVEGDYNEQYF
TGTGCCAGTCGGGTTGAGGGGGACTACAACGAGCAGTACTTC
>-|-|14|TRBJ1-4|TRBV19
CASKVGGTNEKLFF
TGTGCCAGTAAAGTCGGGGGAACTAATGAAAAACTGTTTTTT
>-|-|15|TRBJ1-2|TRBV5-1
CASSQSTGKAERYTF
TGCGCCAGCAGCCAGAGTACAGGGAAAGCAGAGCGCTACACCTTC
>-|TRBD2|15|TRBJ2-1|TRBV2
CASTPGLAGYNEQFF
TGTGCCAGCACTCCCGGACTAGCGGGTTACAATGAGCAGTTCTTC
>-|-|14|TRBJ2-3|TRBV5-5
CASSLRAGTDTQYF
TGTGCCAGCAGCCTACGAGCAGGGACAGATACGCAGTATTTT
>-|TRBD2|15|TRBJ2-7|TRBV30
CAWSRGLAGGYEQYF
TGTGCCTGGAGCCGGGGACTAGCGGGAGGTTACGAGCAGTACTTC
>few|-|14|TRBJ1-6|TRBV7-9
CASSSTGVGSPLHF
TGTGCCAGCAGCTCTACGGGGGTCGGATCACCCCTCCACTTT
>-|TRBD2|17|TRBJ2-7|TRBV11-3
CASSLFAKKRGDYEQYF
TGTGCCAGCAGCTTATTCGCGAAAAAGCGGGGGGACTACGAGCAGTACTTC
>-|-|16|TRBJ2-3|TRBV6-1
CASSEIPGLSTDTQYF
TGTGCCAGCAGTGAAATCCCCGGACTTAGCACAGATACGCAGTATTTT
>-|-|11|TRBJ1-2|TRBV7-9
CASSTRDGYTF
TGTGCCAGCAGCACCAGGGATGGCTACACCTTC
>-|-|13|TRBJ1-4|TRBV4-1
CASSGRGNEKLFF
TGCGCCAGCAGCGGAAGGGGGAATGAAAAACTGTTTTTT
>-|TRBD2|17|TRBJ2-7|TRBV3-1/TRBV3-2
CASSPRTSGPSSYEQYF
TGTGCCAGCAGCCCGCGGACTAGCGGACCCAGCTCCTACGAGCAGTACTTC
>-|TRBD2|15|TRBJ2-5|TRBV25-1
CASSDHAGDQETQYF
TGTGCCAGCAGTGATCACGCGGGGGACCAAGAGACCCAGTACTTC
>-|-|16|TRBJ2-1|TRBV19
CASSIQGANSYNEQFF
TGTGCCAGTAGTATACAGGGCGCTAACTCCTACAATGAGCAGTTCTTC
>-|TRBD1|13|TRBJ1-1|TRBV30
CAWSVGTGGDVFF
TGTGCCTGGAGTGTAGGGACAGGGGGAGATGTTTTCTTT
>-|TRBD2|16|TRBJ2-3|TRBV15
CATRGGQRGGTDTQYF
TGTGCCACCAGAGGGGGGCAGCGGGGGGGCACAGATACGCAGTATTTT
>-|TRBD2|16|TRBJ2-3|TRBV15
CATSGGRSGGSDTQYF
TGTGCCACCAGCGGAGGGAGGAGCGGGGGGTCAGATACGCAGTATTTT
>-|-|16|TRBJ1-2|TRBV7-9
CASSLEPGGQISGYTF
TGTGCCAGCAGCTTAGAGCCCGGTGGACAGATCTCGGGCTACACCTTC
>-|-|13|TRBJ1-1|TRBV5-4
CASSNASSKEAFF
TGTGCCAGCAGCAACGCGTCGTCCAAGGAAGCTTTCTTT
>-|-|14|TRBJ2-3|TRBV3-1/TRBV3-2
CASSAMGYTDTQYF
TGTGCCAGCAGTGCTATGGGCTATACAGATACGCAGTATTTT
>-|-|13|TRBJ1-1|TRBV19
CASSIVTIKEAFF
TGTGCCAGTAGTATAGTCACAATAAAGGAAGCTTTCTTT
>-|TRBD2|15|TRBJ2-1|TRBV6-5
CASSRRTSGYNEQFF
TGTGCCAGCAGTCGGCGGACTAGCGGCTACAATGAGCAGTTCTTC
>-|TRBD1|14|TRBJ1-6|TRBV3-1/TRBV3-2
CASSADRGLPPLHF
TGTGCCAGCAGCGCGGACAGGGGGCTCCCACCCCTCCACTTT
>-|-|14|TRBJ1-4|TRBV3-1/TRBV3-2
CASSVQGGSEKLFF
TGTGCCAGCAGCGTCCAAGGAGGAAGTGAAAAACTGTTTTTT
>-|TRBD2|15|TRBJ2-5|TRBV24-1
CATSDTVAGVETQYF
TGTGCCACCAGTGACACCGTAGCGGGGGTAGAGACCCAGTACTTC
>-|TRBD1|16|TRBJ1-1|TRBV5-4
CASSLRGQGADTEAFF
TGTGCCAGCAGCTTGAGGGGACAGGGGGCAGACACTGAAGCTTTCTTT
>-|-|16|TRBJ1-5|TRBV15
CATSGDRIYSNQPQHF
TGTGCCACCAGCGGTGACAGGATCTATAGCAATCAGCCCCAGCATTTT
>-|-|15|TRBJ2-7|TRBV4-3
CASSQGTGASYEQYF
TGCGCCAGCAGCCAAGGTACAGGTGCCTCCTACGAGCAGTACTTC
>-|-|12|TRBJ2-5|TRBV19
CASKSTSETQYF
TGTGCCAGTAAGTCTACGTCTGAGACCCAGTACTTC
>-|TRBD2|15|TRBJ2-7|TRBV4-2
CASSQGSGASYEQYF
TGTGCCAGCAGCCAGGGTAGCGGGGCTTCCTACGAGCAGTACTTC
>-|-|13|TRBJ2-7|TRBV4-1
CASSQEFGYEQYF
TGCGCCAGCAGCCAAGAATTCGGCTACGAGCAGTACTTC
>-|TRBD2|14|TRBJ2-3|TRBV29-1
CSVVSSGYTDTQYF
TGCAGCGTTGTGTCTAGCGGGTACACAGATACGCAGTATTTT
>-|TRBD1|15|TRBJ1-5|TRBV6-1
CASSDLDRGDQPQHF
TGTGCCAGCAGTGACCTCGACAGGGGGGATCAGCCCCAGCATTTT
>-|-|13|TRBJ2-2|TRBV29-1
CSVDSGPTGELFF
TGCAGCGTTGACTCAGGGCCTACCGGGGAGCTGTTTTTT
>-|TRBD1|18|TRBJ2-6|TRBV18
CASSQRTGISSGANVLTF
TGTGCCAGCTCACAACGGACAGGGATCTCCTCTGGGGCCAACGTCCTGACTTTC
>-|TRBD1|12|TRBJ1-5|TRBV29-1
CSVGDRGEPQHF
TGCAGCGTGGGGGACAGGGGTGAGCCCCAGCATTTT
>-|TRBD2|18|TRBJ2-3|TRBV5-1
CASSDLAGGPLWTDTQYF
TGCGCCAGCAGCGACCTGGCGGGGGGGCCCCTTTGGACAGATACGCAGTATTTT
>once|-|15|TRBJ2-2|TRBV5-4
CASSSFRGISGELFF
TGTGCCAGCAGCTCGTTTAGAGGTATCTCCGGGGAGCTGTTTTTT
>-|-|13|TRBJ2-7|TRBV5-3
CARRLATRYEQYF
TGTGCCAGGAGATTAGCGACCCGATACGAGCAGTACTTC
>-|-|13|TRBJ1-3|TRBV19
CASRAISGNTIYF
TGTGCCAGTAGAGCGATCTCTGGAAACACCATATATTTT
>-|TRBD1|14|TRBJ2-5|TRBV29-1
CSVDVRGLGETQYF
TGCAGCGTTGACGTGAGGGGGCTGGGGGAGACCCAGTACTTC
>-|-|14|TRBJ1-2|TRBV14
CASSQGMTSYGYTF
TGTGCCAGCAGCCAAGGAATGACATCCTATGGCTACACCTTC
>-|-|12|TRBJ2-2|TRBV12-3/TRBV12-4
CASSTSGLELFF
TGTGCCAGCAGTACCTCAGGACTGGAGCTGTTTTTT
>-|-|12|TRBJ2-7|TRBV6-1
CASSEAGAEQYF
TGTGCCAGCAGTGAAGCTGGGGCCGAGCAGTACTTC
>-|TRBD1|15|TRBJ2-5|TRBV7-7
CASSPTGFGGETQYF
TGTGCCAGCAGCCCGACAGGGTTTGGAGGAGAGACCCAGTACTTC
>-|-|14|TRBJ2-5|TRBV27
CASSFSQRVETQYF
TGTGCCAGCAGTTTCTCCCAACGGGTAGAGACCCAGTACTTC
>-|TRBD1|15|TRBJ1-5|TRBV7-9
CASSVGTGEYQPQHF
TGTGCCAGCAGCGTGGGGACAGGGGAGTATCAGCCCCAGCATTTT
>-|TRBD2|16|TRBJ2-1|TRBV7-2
CASSSLAGGSYNEQFF
TGTGCCAGCAGCTCCTTAGCGGGGGGATCATACAATGAGCAGTTCTTC
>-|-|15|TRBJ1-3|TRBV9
CASSVDGLSGNTIYF
TGTGCCAGCAGCGTAGACGGACTCTCTGGAAACACCATATATTTT
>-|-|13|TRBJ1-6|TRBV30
CAWTGTYNSPLHF
TGTGCCTGGACAGGGACCTATAATTCACCCCTCCACTTT
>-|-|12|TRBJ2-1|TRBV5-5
CASSSHTHEQFF
TGTGCCAGCAGCTCCCACACCCATGAGCAGTTCTTC
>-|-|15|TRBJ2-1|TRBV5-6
CASSSTRARYNEQFF
TGTGCCAGCAGCAGCACTAGGGCCCGCTACAATGAGCAGTTCTTC
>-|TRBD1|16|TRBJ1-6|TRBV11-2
CASSLGGTVGGSPLHF
TGTGCCAGCAGCTTAGGTGGGACAGTTGGTGGGTCACCCCTCCACTTT
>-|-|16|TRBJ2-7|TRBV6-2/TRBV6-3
CASSLALGQLLYEQYF
TGTGCCAGCAGTTTGGCGCTGGGACAACTATTATACGAGCAGTACTTC
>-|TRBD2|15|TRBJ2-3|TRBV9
CASSVAGGYTDTQYF
TGTGCCAGCAGCGTCGCGGGGGGGTACACAGATACGCAGTATTTT
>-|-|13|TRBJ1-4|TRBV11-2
CASLRALNEKLFF
TGTGCCAGCCTGCGGGCTTTGAATGAAAAACTGTTTTTT
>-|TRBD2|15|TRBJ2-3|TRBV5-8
CASSALAGGGDTQYF
TGTGCCAGCAGCGCTCTAGCGGGGGGAGGAGATACGCAGTATTTT
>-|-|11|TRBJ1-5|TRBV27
CASSFSEAQHF
TGTGCCAGCAGTTTCTCCGAGGCCCAGCATTTT
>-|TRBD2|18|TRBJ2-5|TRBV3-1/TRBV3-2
CASSQGRAGTSGQETQYF
TGTGCCAGCAGCCAAGGGAGGGCCGGGACTAGCGGGCAAGAGACCCAGTACTTC